In its sample, the clone carrying this T cell receptor (beta chain) was seen once. The target antigen is unknown. This specimen comes from a study of CD8+ T cells in alopecia areata. Following extraction, RNA underwent reverse transcription to cDNA, which served as the sequencing template. Libraries were prepared by immunoSEQ multiplex PCR; TCRdb keeps only in-frame clonotypes and omits some of them. The sample consists of 25,000 to 40,000 clones, about 74% of them appearing once. General study results and limits: Against the mouse data, patients shared TCRs less clearly, possibly for HLA reasons. Clonality was higher in lesional than normal scalp, especially in alopecia totalis/universalis.

Patients with alopecia areata provided lesional scalp punch biopsies as well as peripheral blood. Investigators sorted PBMCs to obtain both CD4+ and CD8+ T cells. The sequenced sample was NKG2D-low CD8+ T cells sorted from blood. The clonotype comes from a human donor with alopecia areata.

CDR3 bases: TGCGCCAGCAGCCCAACCGGGGGGGAATTCACAGATACGCAGTATTTT. This gives the protein CASSPTGGEFTDTQYF. V and J are TRBV5-1 and TRBJ2-3, with 8 bases aligning to TRBD2. The CDR3 loop spans 16 amino acids. Germline-derived CDR1 and CDR2 are SGHRS and YFSETQ. The J segment lost 2 bases and the V segment lost 4 bases, leaving 9 bases of the junction unmatched.